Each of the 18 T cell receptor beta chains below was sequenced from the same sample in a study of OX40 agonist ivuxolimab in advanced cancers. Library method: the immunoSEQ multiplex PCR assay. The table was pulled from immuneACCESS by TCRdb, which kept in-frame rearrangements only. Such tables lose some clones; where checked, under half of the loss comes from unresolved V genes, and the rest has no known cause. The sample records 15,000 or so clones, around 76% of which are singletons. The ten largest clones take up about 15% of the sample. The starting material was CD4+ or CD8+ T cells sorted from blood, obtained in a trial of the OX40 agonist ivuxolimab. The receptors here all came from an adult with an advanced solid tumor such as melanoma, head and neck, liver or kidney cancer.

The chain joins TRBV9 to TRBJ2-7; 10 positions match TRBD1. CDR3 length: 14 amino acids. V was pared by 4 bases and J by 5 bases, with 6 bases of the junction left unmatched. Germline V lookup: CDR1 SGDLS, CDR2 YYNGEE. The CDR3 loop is CASSLGDRGHEQYF. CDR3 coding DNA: TGTGCCAGCAGCCTGGGGGACAGGGGCCACGAGCAGTACTTC. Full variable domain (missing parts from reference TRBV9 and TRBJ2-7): DSGVTQTPKHLITATGQRVTLRCSPRSGDLSVYWYQQSLDQGLQFLIQYYNGEERAKGNILERFSAQQFPDLHSELNLSSLELGDSALYFCASSLGDRGHEQYFGPGTRLTVT.

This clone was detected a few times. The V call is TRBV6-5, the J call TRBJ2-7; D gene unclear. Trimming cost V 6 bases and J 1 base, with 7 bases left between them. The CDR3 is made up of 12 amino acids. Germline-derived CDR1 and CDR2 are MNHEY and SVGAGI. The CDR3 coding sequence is TGTGCCAGCAGGACCCGATCCTACGAGCAGTACTTC. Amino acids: CASRTRSYEQYF.

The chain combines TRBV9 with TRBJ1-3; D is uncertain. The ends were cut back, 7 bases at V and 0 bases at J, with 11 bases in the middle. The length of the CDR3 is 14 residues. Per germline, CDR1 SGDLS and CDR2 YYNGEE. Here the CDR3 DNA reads TGTGCCAGCTCCCCGGACGGCTCTGGAAACACCATATATTTT. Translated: CASSPDGSGNTIYF. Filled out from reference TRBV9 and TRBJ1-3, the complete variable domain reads DSGVTQTPKHLITATGQRVTLRCSPRSGDLSVYWYQQSLDQGLQFLIQYYNGEERAKGNILERFSAQQFPDLHSELNLSSLELGDSALYFCASSPDGSGNTIYFGEGSWLTVV.

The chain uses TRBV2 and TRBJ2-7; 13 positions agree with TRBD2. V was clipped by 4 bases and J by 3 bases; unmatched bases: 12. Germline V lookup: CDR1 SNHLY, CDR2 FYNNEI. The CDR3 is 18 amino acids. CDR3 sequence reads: CASSASLLAGGPVYEQYF. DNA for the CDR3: TGTGCCAGCAGTGCTTCCTTACTAGCGGGGGGGCCAGTCTACGAGCAGTACTTC.

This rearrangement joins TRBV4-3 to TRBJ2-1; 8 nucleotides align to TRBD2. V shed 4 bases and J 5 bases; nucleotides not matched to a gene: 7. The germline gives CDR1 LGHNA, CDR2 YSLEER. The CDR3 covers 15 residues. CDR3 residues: CASSPSGGPHNEQFF. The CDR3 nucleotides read TGCGCCAGCAGCCCCTCGGGGGGGCCCCACAATGAGCAGTTCTTC.

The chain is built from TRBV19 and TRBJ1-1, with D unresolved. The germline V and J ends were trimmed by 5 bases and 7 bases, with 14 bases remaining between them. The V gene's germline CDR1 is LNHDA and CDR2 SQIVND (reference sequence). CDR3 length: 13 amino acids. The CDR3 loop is CASSRQGNGEAFF. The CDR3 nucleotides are TGTGCCAGTAGTCGACAAGGGAACGGTGAAGCTTTCTTT.

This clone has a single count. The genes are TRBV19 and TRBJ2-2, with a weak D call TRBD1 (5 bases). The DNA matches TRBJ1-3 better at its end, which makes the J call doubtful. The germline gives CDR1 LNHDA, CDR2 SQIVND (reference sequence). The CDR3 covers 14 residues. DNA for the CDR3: TGTGCCACCCGGGACTCGAGCTCTGGAAACACCATATATTTT. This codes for CATRDSSSGNTIYF.

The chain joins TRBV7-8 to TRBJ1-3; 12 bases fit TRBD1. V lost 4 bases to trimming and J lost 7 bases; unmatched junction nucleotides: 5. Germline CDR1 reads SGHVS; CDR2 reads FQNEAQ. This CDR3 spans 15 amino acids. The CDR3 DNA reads TGTGCCAGCAGCTCGGGACAGGGGGCCGACAACACCATATATTTT. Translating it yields CASSSGQGADNTIYF.

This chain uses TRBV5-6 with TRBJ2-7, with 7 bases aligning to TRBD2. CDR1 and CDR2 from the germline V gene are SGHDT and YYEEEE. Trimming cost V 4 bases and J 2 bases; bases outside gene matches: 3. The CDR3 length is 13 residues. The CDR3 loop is CASSPGLAYEQYF. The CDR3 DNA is TGTGCCAGCAGCCCCGGACTAGCCTACGAGCAGTACTTC.

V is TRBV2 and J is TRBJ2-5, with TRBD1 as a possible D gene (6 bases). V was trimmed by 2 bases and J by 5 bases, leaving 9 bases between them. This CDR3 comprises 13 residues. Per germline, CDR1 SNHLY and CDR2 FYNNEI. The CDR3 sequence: CASSEWGQETQYF. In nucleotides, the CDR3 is TGTGCCAGCAGTGAATGGGGGCAGGAGACCCAGTACTTC.

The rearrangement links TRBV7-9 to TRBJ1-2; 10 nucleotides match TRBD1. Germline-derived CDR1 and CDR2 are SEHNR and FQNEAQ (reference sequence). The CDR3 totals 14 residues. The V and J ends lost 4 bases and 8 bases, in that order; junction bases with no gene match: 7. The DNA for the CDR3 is TGTGCCAGCAGCTACGGACAGGGGGAACGAGGCTACACCTTC. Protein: CASSYGQGERGYTF.

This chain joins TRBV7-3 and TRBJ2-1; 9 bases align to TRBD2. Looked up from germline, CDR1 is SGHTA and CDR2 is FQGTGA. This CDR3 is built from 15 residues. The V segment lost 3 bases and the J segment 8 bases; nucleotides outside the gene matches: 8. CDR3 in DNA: TGTGCCAGCAGCTTGGCGGGGGGGCCCGTTGATGAGCAGTTCTTC. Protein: CASSLAGGPVDEQFF.

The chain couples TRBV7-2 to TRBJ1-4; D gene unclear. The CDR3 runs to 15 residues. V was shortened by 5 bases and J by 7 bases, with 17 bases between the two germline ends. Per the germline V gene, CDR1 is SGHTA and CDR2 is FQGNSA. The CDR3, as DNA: TGTGCCAGCAGCCCCCTGCTTAGAGGGTCTGAAAAACTGTTTTTT. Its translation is CASSPLLRGSEKLFF.

CDR3 in DNA: TGTGCCAGCAGTTTATCGGTAGGGGACAGGGATTACGAGCAGTACTTC. Protein sequence: CASSLSVGDRDYEQYF. This chain joins TRBV27 and TRBJ2-7, with 9 bases matching TRBD1. The CDR3 spans 16 residues. J was trimmed by 4 bases and V by 0 bases; bases with no gene match: 7. Germline V gene sequence: CDR1 MNHEY, CDR2 SMNVEV (reference sequence).

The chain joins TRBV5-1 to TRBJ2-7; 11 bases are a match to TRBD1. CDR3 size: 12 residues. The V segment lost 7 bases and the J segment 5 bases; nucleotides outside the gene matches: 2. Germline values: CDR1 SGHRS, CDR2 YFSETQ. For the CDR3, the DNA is TGCGCCAGCCGGGACAGGGGGGACGAGCAGTACTTC. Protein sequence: CASRDRGDEQYF. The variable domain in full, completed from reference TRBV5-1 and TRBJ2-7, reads KAGVTQTPRYLIKTRGQQVTLSCSPISGHRSVSWYQQTPGQGLQFLFEYFSETQRNKGNFPGRFSGRQFSNSRSEMNVSTLELGDSALYLCASRDRGDEQYFGPGTRLTVT.

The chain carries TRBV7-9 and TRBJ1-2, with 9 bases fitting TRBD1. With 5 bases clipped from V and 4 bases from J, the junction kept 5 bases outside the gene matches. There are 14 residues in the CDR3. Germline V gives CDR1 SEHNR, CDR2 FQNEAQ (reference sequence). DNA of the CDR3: TGTGCCAGCAGCGCGACAGGGGGGGGCTATGGCTACACCTTC. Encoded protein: CASSATGGGYGYTF.

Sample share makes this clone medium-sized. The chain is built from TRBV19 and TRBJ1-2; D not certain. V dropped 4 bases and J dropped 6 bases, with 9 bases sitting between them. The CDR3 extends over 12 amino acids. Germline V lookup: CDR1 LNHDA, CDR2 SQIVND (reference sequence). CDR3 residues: CASSSYRNGYTF. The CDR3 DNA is TGTGCCAGTAGTAGCTACCGGAATGGCTACACCTTC.

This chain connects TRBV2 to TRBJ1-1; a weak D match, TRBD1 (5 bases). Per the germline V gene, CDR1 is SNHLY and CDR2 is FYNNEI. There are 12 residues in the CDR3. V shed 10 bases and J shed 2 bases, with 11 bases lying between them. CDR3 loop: CANEGINTEAFF. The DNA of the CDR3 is TGTGCCAACGAGGGGATTAACACTGAAGCTTTCTTT.